One and the same sample provided the 31 T cell receptor beta chains below, sequenced in a study of OX40 agonist ivuxolimab in advanced cancers. Data came from immunoSEQ multiplex PCR; TCRdb stores just in-frame clones and leaves some out. The sample holds about 79,000 clones; 90% are singletons and the top ten take around 0.33%. This material consisted of CD4+ or CD8+ T cells sorted from blood, taken in a trial of the OX40 agonist ivuxolimab. Receptor source: an adult with an advanced solid tumor such as melanoma, head and neck, liver or kidney cancer.

This chain connects TRBV9 to TRBJ1-2; tentatively, D is TRBD1 (5 bases). Trimming stripped 0 bases from V and 4 bases from J, with 10 bases between. The CDR3 spans 14 residues. Germline V gene lookup returns CDR1 SGDLS and CDR2 YYNGEE. In DNA, the CDR3 is TGTGCCAGCAGCGTAGACGGGGGAATCTATGGCTACACCTTC. Its translation: CASSVDGGIYGYTF.

The chain recombines TRBV15 with TRBJ1-1, with 11 bases that match TRBD1. Germline V gene data show CDR1 as LNHNV and CDR2 as YYDKDF (reference sequence). The CDR3 consists of 14 residues. The V and J ends lost 1 base and 8 bases, in that order; junction bases with no gene match: 3. In nucleotides, the CDR3 is TGTGCCACCAGCAGAGGGACAGGGGGCGTCGAAGCTTTCTTT. Translation: CATSRGTGGVEAFF.

The chain carries TRBV6-1 and TRBJ2-4; D unclear. The CDR3 contains 16 residues. V was clipped by 3 bases and J by 0 bases, with 12 bases between them. Germline CDR1 and CDR2: MNHNS and SASEGT. CDR3 protein: CASSDPRLLAKNIQYF. CDR3 nucleotide sequence: TGTGCCAGCAGTGACCCCCGACTTCTAGCCAAAAACATTCAGTACTTC.

This chain's CDR3 is CASSQGGVNTGELFF. CDR3 nucleotides: TGTGCCAGCAGCCAAGGTGGGGTGAACACCGGGGAGCTGTTTTTT. This chain connects TRBV4-2 to TRBJ2-2; D is uncertain. V was clipped by 1 base and J by 1 base, with 7 bases between them. The CDR3 totals 15 residues. Germline-derived CDR1 and CDR2 are LGHNA and YNFKEQ.

This clone has just one count. The gene calls are TRBV4-2 and TRBJ1-2; D gene unclear. CDR1 and CDR2 from the germline V gene are LGHNA and YNFKEQ. The V gene lost 1 base and the J gene lost 4 bases, with 16 bases spanning the gap. This CDR3 is 16 amino acids long. The chain's CDR3 is CASSQAGPRQAYGYTF. The CDR3 DNA sequence: TGTGCCAGCAGCCAAGCAGGCCCCCGGCAGGCCTATGGCTACACCTTC.

This rearrangement joins TRBV2 to TRBJ2-5, with D perhaps TRBD1 (6 bases). V was clipped by 5 bases and J by 5 bases, with 18 bases between them. The CDR3 is 15 amino acids. Germline V gene data show CDR1 as SNHLY and CDR2 as FYNNEI. CDR3 in DNA: TGTGCCAGCAGTATCGAACAGGGATCGTACGAGACCCAGTACTTC. This gives the protein CASSIEQGSYETQYF.

CDR3 nucleotides: TGTGCCAGCAGTTTATCTACGGCGAACACTGAAGCTTTCTTT. It encodes CASSLSTANTEAFF. This rearrangement joins TRBV27 to TRBJ1-1; no firm D call. The CDR3 is made up of 14 amino acids. Germline values: CDR1 MNHEY, CDR2 SMNVEV (reference sequence). The V gene lost 0 bases and the J gene lost 1 base, with 6 bases spanning the gap.

The CDR3 nucleotides read TGTGCCAGCAGTTACTCGGGGGCGAGTACGCAGTATTTT. It encodes CASSYSGASTQYF. The V gene is TRBV6-5, the J gene TRBJ2-3; possibly TRBD1 for D (6 bases). CDR3 length: 13 residues. V gave up 0 bases and J gave up 8 bases, with 9 bases separating them. Germline loops: CDR1 MNHEY, CDR2 SVGAGI.

The J gene is TRBJ1-2, the V gene TRBV6-6, with a tentative D call TRBD1 (5 bases). V lost 0 bases, J lost 4 bases, and 12 bases lay in between. The CDR3 consists of 15 residues. From germline, CDR1 is MNHNY and CDR2 SVGAGI (reference sequence). CDR3 DNA: TGTGCCAGCAGTTACTCTCTGTCGGGGACCTATGGCTACACCTTC. Translation gives CASSYSLSGTYGYTF.

Here the CDR3 reads CASSRDNTDTQYF. The DNA of the CDR3 is TGTGCCAGCAGCCGGGACAACACAGATACGCAGTATTTT. J is TRBJ2-3 and V is TRBV5-4; the D gene is possibly TRBD1 (6 bases). The CDR3 is 13 amino acids. The germline V and J ends were trimmed by 4 bases and 2 bases, with 8 bases remaining between them. Per the germline V gene, CDR1 is SGHNT and CDR2 is YYREEE (reference sequence).

The V and J genes are TRBV6-6 and TRBJ1-1; perhaps TRBD1 as D (6 bases). There are 13 residues in the CDR3. In germline, CDR1 is MNHNY, CDR2 SVGAGI (reference sequence). Trimming took off 5 bases at V and 4 bases at J, with 11 bases between the two ends. DNA for the CDR3: TGTGCCAGCAGTCACGAGGGGGGCACTGAAGCTTTCTTT. Translating it yields CASSHEGGTEAFF.

The rearrangement joins TRBV29-1 to TRBJ1-2; 8 bases align to TRBD1. The CDR3 loop spans 15 amino acids. The J segment lost 5 bases and the V segment lost 0 bases, leaving 8 bases of the junction unmatched. CDR1 SQVTM and CDR2 ANQGSEA come from the germline V gene. The CDR3 bases are TGCAGCGTTGAAGATTCCGGGACAGGTCCATATGGCTACACCTTC. It is translated as CSVEDSGTGPYGYTF.

This chain links TRBV5-1 with TRBJ1-4; 8 bases agree with TRBD1. V shed 5 bases and J 3 bases; nucleotides not matched to a gene: 12. The CDR3 contains 17 residues. Germline V gene sequence: CDR1 SGHRS, CDR2 YFSETQ. CDR3 loop: CASRPRFQGQANEKLFF. DNA for the CDR3: TGCGCCAGCAGACCCAGGTTCCAGGGACAGGCTAATGAAAAACTGTTTTTT.

This chain connects TRBV4-1 to TRBJ2-3; 7 bases are a match to TRBD2. The germline gives CDR1 MGHRA, CDR2 YSYEKL. The V and J ends lost 4 bases and 2 bases, in that order; junction bases with no gene match: 6. The CDR3 runs 15 residues. The CDR3 sequence is CASSRDGGNTDTQYF. CDR3 coding DNA: TGCGCCAGCAGCCGAGACGGGGGGAACACAGATACGCAGTATTTT.

The CDR3 DNA reads as TGTGCCAGCAGCCTTGACAGGAATTATGGCTACACCTTC. It encodes CASSLDRNYGYTF. The chain has TRBV5-6 and TRBJ1-2; D perhaps matches TRBD1 (6 bases). V was clipped by 4 bases and J by 5 bases, with 12 bases between them. CDR1 and CDR2 (germline): SGHDT, YYEEEE. The CDR3 runs 13 residues.

This rearrangement joins TRBV7-3 to TRBJ2-3; 7 nucleotides line up with TRBD2. CDR1 and CDR2 from the germline V gene are SGHTA and FQGTGA. The CDR3 spans 14 residues. J gave up 0 bases and V 10 bases, and 7 bases lay outside the gene matches. The CDR3: CATKAGISTDTQYF. CDR3 nucleotides: TGTGCCACCAAAGCGGGGATTAGCACAGATACGCAGTATTTT.

The genes are TRBV9 and TRBJ2-5; D perhaps matches TRBD2 (6 bases). This CDR3 has 12 amino acids. The V gene's germline CDR1 is SGDLS and CDR2 YYNGEE. The V end was cut by 4 bases, the J end by 5 bases, with 9 bases between. CDR3 nucleotide sequence: TGTGCCAGCAGCCCGGGGGAGGAGACCCAGTACTTC. It codes for CASSPGEETQYF.

This chain joins TRBV5-8 and TRBJ2-7; D is perhaps TRBD1 or TRBD2 (6 bases each). There are 14 residues in the CDR3. Germline V lookup: CDR1 SGHTS, CDR2 YDEGEE. V gave up 0 bases and J gave up 5 bases, with 12 bases separating them. The CDR3 spells CASSLVPGAHEQYV. DNA of the CDR3: TGTGCCAGCAGCTTGGTTCCGGGGGCGCACGAGCAGTACGTC.

This clone was seen once. The V call is TRBV4-1, the J call TRBJ1-6; D perhaps matches TRBD1 (5 bases). Germline assignment: CDR1 MGHRA and CDR2 YSYEKL. CDR3 length: 14 residues. V was trimmed by 2 bases and J by 6 bases, leaving 8 bases between them. The CDR3 sequence: CASSQLQANSPLHF. DNA of the CDR3: TGCGCCAGCAGCCAACTACAGGCTAATTCACCCCTCCACTTT.

The CDR3 DNA reads as TGTGCCTGGAAGAGAGCGGGGGGTATGAATGAGCAGTTCTTC. Protein product: CAWKRAGGMNEQFF. V usage is TRBV30 and J usage is TRBJ2-1, with 9 bases aligning to TRBD2. CDR1 is GTSNPN and CDR2 is SVGIG in the germline V gene (reference sequence). V lost 4 bases to trimming and J lost 7 bases; unmatched junction nucleotides: 8. This CDR3 has 14 residues.

The chain links TRBV6-6 to TRBJ2-7, with D hard to call. Germline lookup yields CDR1 MNHNY and CDR2 SVGAGI (reference sequence). The V end was cut by 5 bases, the J end by 3 bases, with 8 bases between. The length of the CDR3 is 12 residues. CDR3 region: CASSGSGYEQYV. CDR3 nucleotides: TGTGCCAGCAGTGGGTCGGGCTACGAGCAGTACGTC.

This chain links TRBV6-5 with TRBJ1-6; D is undetermined. The CDR3 contains 12 residues. Germline-derived CDR1 and CDR2 are MNHEY and SVGAGI. Between the trimmed V and J ends, which lost 6 bases and 8 bases, there was a span of 8 bases. The CDR3, as DNA: TGTGCCAGCAGGGACCGTGATTCACCCCTCCACTTT. Amino acids: CASRDRDSPLHF.

This chain links TRBV5-1 with TRBJ1-2; a weak D match, TRBD1 (5 bases). The ends were cut back, 0 bases at V and 6 bases at J, with 12 bases in the middle. Germline loops: CDR1 SGHRS, CDR2 YFSETQ. The CDR3 has 14 residues. CDR3 in amino acids: CASSLAGTANGYTF. As DNA, the CDR3 is TGCGCCAGCAGCTTGGCGGGGACTGCCAATGGCTACACCTTC.

The chain is built from TRBV6-1 and TRBJ1-1; D not resolved. Germline V lookup: CDR1 MNHNS, CDR2 SASEGT. Deletions cut 6 bases from V and 0 bases from J, with 5 bases between. This CDR3 comprises 12 residues. CDR3 nucleotides: TGTGCCAGCAGAACGGTGAACACTGAAGCTTTCTTT. Its protein product is CASRTVNTEAFF.

The V gene is TRBV6-5, the J gene TRBJ2-7; a weak D match, TRBD1 (5 bases). V gave up 2 bases and J gave up 6 bases, with 14 bases separating them. The length of the CDR3 is 14 residues. Per germline, CDR1 MNHEY and CDR2 SVGAGI. This chain's CDR3 is CASSYAGFPSEQYV. As DNA, the CDR3 is TGTGCCAGCAGTTACGCAGGGTTTCCCTCCGAGCAGTACGTC.

V and J are TRBV10-2 and TRBJ2-3, with 11 bases identical to TRBD2. The V segment lost 8 bases and the J segment 4 bases; nucleotides outside the gene matches: 5. Germline CDR1 and CDR2: WSHSY and SAAADI. The CDR3 has 14 amino acids. The CDR3 DNA reads TGCGCCAGCGGGATAGCGGGGGGGCCAGATACGCAGTATTTT. As protein: CASGIAGGPDTQYF.

The chain is built from TRBV19 and TRBJ1-5; D gene ambiguous. CDR3 length: 14 amino acids. V was clipped by 7 bases and J by 1 base, with 11 bases between them. From germline, CDR1 is LNHDA and CDR2 SQIVND (reference sequence). CDR3 amino acids: CASILVGSNQPQHF. The CDR3 DNA reads TGTGCCAGTATCCTAGTCGGCAGCAATCAGCCCCAGCATTTT.

CDR3 loop: CASSETGGTDTQYF. The CDR3 region has the DNA TGTGCCAGCAGTGAAACGGGGGGCACAGATACGCAGTATTTT. This chain joins TRBV6-4 and TRBJ2-3; perhaps TRBD2 as D (6 bases). With 3 bases removed from V and 1 base from J, the gap between germline ends came to 8 bases. Germline assignment: CDR1 MRHNA and CDR2 SNTAGT. The CDR3 extends over 14 amino acids.

The CDR3 bases are TGTGCCAGCTCACAGTATGGACCGGACCTCGTCCTGACTTTC. Its translation is CASSQYGPDLVLTF. The gene calls are TRBV18 and TRBJ2-6, with D hard to call. The CDR3 consists of 14 residues. V was shortened by 4 bases and J by 12 bases, with 16 bases between the two germline ends. Germline lookup yields CDR1 KGHSH and CDR2 LQKENI. Together with reference TRBV18 and TRBJ2-6, the CDR3 gives the full variable domain: NAGVMQNPRHLVRRRGQEARLRCSPMKGHSHVYWYRQLPEEGLKFMVYLQKENIIDESGMPKERFSAEFPKEGPSILRIQQVVRGDSAAYFCASSQYGPDLVLTFGAGSRLTVL.

The J gene is TRBJ2-2, the V gene TRBV5-1, with D perhaps TRBD1 (5 bases). The V gene lost 5 bases and the J gene lost 4 bases, with 12 bases spanning the gap. The CDR3 runs to 14 residues. Germline values: CDR1 SGHRS, CDR2 YFSETQ. The CDR3 sequence is CASRPQGSTGELFF. The CDR3 coding sequence is TGCGCCAGCAGACCCCAGGGTAGCACCGGGGAGCTGTTTTTT.

The chain joins TRBV6-5 to TRBJ1-2; maybe TRBD1 (5 bases). CDR1 and CDR2 (germline): MNHEY, SVGAGI. The CDR3 spans 12 residues. V lost 10 bases to trimming and J lost 4 bases, with 13 bases between them. CDR3 coding DNA: TGTGCCACCGGGCAGGGCCGCTATGGCTACACCTTC. It encodes CATGQGRYGYTF.